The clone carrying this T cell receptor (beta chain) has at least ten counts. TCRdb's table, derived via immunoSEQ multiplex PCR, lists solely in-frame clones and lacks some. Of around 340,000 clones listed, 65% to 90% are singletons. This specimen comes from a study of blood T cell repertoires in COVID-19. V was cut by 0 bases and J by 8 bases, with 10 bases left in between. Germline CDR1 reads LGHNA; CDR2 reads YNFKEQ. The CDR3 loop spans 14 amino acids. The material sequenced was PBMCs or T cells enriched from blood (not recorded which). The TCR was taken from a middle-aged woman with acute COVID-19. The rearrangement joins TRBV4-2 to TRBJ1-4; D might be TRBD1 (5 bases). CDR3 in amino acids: CASSQDGGVEKLFF. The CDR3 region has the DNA TGTGCCAGCAGCCAAGACGGAGGGGTAGAAAAACTGTTTTTT.